Listed below are T cell receptor beta chains from one sample, sequenced in a study of blood T cell repertoires in COVID-19. Measured with immunoSEQ multiplex PCR; TCRdb has only the in-frame clones, and not every one. The sample lists about 300,000 clones; roughly 86% were seen once. Sequencing was done on a sample of peripheral blood. Every receptor here comes from a woman aged 45-65 years with acute or convalescent COVID-19. Each CDR3 is given with its conserved first and last residue. The order of the fields is J gene, D gene, clone size, V gene, CDR3 protein, CDR3 DNA. A D gene is named only where the DNA matches it firmly. The size of a clone is reported for some rows only, either as once, few or many, or as a class for expanded clones.

TRBJ2-7,TRBD2,.,TRBV3-1/TRBV3-2,CASSQVYGGITAQYF,TGTGCCAGCAGCCAAGTTTACGGGGGGATAACGGCCCAGTACTTC
TRBJ1-5,.,.,TRBV7-9,CASSWTADPRQPQHF,TGTGCCAGCAGCTGGACAGCAGACCCACGACAGCCCCAGCATTTT
TRBJ1-2,.,.,TRBV5-1,CASSLGGTRNYGYTF,TGCGCCAGCAGCTTGGGGGGGACACGGAACTATGGCTACACCTTC
TRBJ2-3,TRBD2,.,TRBV18,CASSPPEGLADTQYF,TGTGCCAGCTCACCTCCTGAGGGACTAGCGGATACGCAGTATTTT
TRBJ1-1,TRBD1,.,TRBV10-3,CAISGQGASTEAFF,TGTGCCATCAGTGGACAGGGGGCGAGCACTGAAGCTTTCTTT
TRBJ1-2,TRBD1,.,TRBV6-4,CASSARQGPSGGYTF,TGTGCCAGCAGTGCCCGACAGGGCCCCAGCGGTGGCTACACCTTC
TRBJ1-1,TRBD1,.,TRBV9,CASSPRPGTGTEAFF,TGTGCCAGCAGCCCGAGACCAGGGACAGGGACTGAAGCTTTCTTT
TRBJ1-1,TRBD1,.,TRBV28,CASTIGGAPEAFF,TGTGCCAGCACCATAGGGGGCGCCCCTGAAGCTTTCTTT
TRBJ2-1,.,once,TRBV13,CASSLMAGAIQFF,TGTGCCAGCAGCTTAATGGCGGGGGCGATCCAGTTCTTC
TRBJ2-7,TRBD2,.,TRBV7-8,CASSQLSGLGIYEQYF,TGTGCCAGCAGCCAGCTATCGGGACTAGGTATCTACGAGCAGTACTTC
TRBJ2-7,TRBD2,.,TRBV6-5,CATHPPSGPSYEQYF,TGTGCCACCCATCCTCCTAGCGGGCCATCCTACGAGCAGTACTTC
TRBJ1-1,.,.,TRBV2,CASSEMGFAGVNTEAFF,TGTGCCAGCAGTGAAATGGGCTTCGCAGGGGTAAACACTGAAGCTTTCTTT
TRBJ2-7,.,.,TRBV7-3,CASSFGRDYEQYF,TGTGCCAGCAGCTTCGGCAGGGACTACGAGCAGTACTTC
TRBJ2-1,.,few,TRBV23-1,CASRPSRRGINEQFF,TGCGCCAGCAGACCTTCCCGGAGAGGGATCAATGAGCAGTTCTTC
TRBJ2-1,TRBD2,.,TRBV14,CASSQGGWLAGGPSGNEQFF,TGTGCCAGCAGCCAAGGCGGATGGCTAGCGGGAGGGCCCTCGGGGAATGAGCAGTTCTTC
TRBJ2-5,.,.,TRBV9,CASSVDTSWETQYF,TGTGCCAGCAGCGTAGATACTAGCTGGGAGACCCAGTACTTC
TRBJ2-1,.,.,TRBV7-8,CASSLGSYQGYNEQFF,TGTGCCAGCAGCTTAGGGTCTTATCAGGGGTACAATGAGCAGTTCTTC
TRBJ1-1,.,.,TRBV2,CASTVTEAFF,TGTGCCAGCACCGTCACTGAAGCTTTCTTT
TRBJ2-1,.,few,TRBV6-5,CASSYSNMVEQFF,TGTGCCAGCAGTTACTCCAACATGGTTGAGCAGTTCTTC
TRBJ2-1,.,.,TRBV5-4,CASSLVSGNPYNEQFF,TGTGCCAGCAGCTTGGTTTCGGGGAATCCCTACAATGAGCAGTTCTTC